These 15 T cell receptor beta chains originate from one sample sequenced in a study of monozygotic twins with inflammatory bowel disease. TCRdb reprocessed the 5' RACE reads and reports one entry per CDR3 protein, with no DNA. This sample's clone table lists around 150,000 distinct CDR3 sequences. Sequenced material: blood. These receptors were taken from a human donor with ulcerative colitis or Crohn's disease, or a healthy co-twin of an affected twin (not recorded which).

The chain carries TRBV10-3 and TRBJ1-4; TCRdb proposes TRBD1, but this gene call is untestable without DNA. This CDR3 comprises 14 residues. In germline, CDR1 is ENHRY, CDR2 SYGVKD. CDR3 loop: CAISEFRADEKLFF.

V is TRBV3-1 and J is TRBJ1-2; TCRdb names TRBD1, which stays unverified in the absence of DNA. CDR3 length: 17 amino acids. The germline CDR1 and CDR2 sequences are LGHDT and YNNKEL (reference sequence). This CDR3 is CASNRGTTDGTSHGYTF.

The chain carries TRBV28 and TRBJ2-7. The V gene's germline CDR1 is MDHEN and CDR2 SYDVKM. This CDR3 comprises 11 residues. The CDR3 loop is CASSRMYEQYF.

The J gene is TRBJ2-5, the V gene TRBV15. Germline V gene data show CDR1 as LNHNV and CDR2 as YYDKDF (reference sequence). The CDR3 extends over 12 amino acids. The CDR3 sequence: CATSREGETQYF.

The gene calls are TRBV20-1 and TRBJ2-1; TCRdb's D gene call, TRBD2, goes unchecked for lack of DNA. Germline V CDR1 and CDR2: DFQATT, SNEGSKA (reference sequence). This CDR3 spans 14 amino acids. The CDR3 loop reads CSARGTSGSNEQFF.

The rearrangement uses TRBV7-6 and TRBJ2-5. This CDR3 is 14 amino acids long. From germline, CDR1 is SGHVS and CDR2 FNYEAQ. CDR3: CASSPSILEETQYF.

The chain joins TRBV20-1 to TRBJ2-1. The germline gives CDR1 DFQATT, CDR2 SNEGSKA (reference sequence). The CDR3 has 11 residues. CDR3 protein: CSALRDNEQFF.

V is TRBV24-1 and J is TRBJ2-1; TCRdb selects TRBD2, and the lack of DNA leaves this call unchecked. Per germline, CDR1 KGHDR and CDR2 SFDVKD. The CDR3 is made up of 16 amino acids. CDR3 protein: CATSGVGLADSNEQFF.

This chain connects TRBV18 to TRBJ1-1; TCRdb calls TRBD1, which cannot be checked without DNA. The CDR3 runs 14 residues. Germline CDR1 reads KGHSH; CDR2 reads LQKENI. The CDR3 reads CASSPGTVNTEAFF.

The chain has TRBV18 and TRBJ1-5. The CDR3 sequence is 16 residues long. Germline CDR1 is KGHSH and CDR2 is LQKENI. CDR3 region: CASSPKVRASNQPQHF.

This sequence joins TRBV9 and TRBJ2-7; TCRdb's D call of TRBD1 is untestable without DNA. The V gene's germline CDR1 is SGDLS and CDR2 YYNGEE. The CDR3 has 17 residues. CDR3 sequence: CASSVGAGQLTFYEQYF.

J is TRBJ2-3 and V is TRBV6-5; TCRdb reports TRBD1, a call that lacks DNA to check it against. There are 14 residues in the CDR3. The germline V gene has CDR1 MNHEY and CDR2 SVGAGI. The CDR3: CASSYGGFTDTQYF.

The chain links TRBV5-1 to TRBJ2-3; TCRdb's D call of TRBD1 is untestable without DNA. Germline V CDR1 and CDR2: SGHRS, YFSETQ. This CDR3 has 17 amino acids. The CDR3 spells CASSLRSRTGGTDTQYF.

This chain connects TRBV10-3 to TRBJ1-2. CDR1 ENHRY and CDR2 SYGVKD come from the germline V gene. The CDR3 is made up of 11 amino acids. Here the CDR3 reads CAISGGGGYTF.

J is TRBJ1-1 and V is TRBV6-5; TCRdb calls TRBD1, which cannot be checked without DNA. The CDR3 totals 16 residues. In germline, CDR1 is MNHEY, CDR2 SVGAGI. The CDR3 reads CASSYRGGGLSTEAFF.